Included here is one T cell receptor (beta chain) sequence, with context. Profiling relied on immunoSEQ multiplex PCR, and the TCRdb table lists in-frame clones only, not all of them. The data hold about 110,000 clones, with approximately 87% observed a single time. This sample stems from a study of T cell responses to AZD1222 COVID-19 vaccine. The V gene lost 7 bases and the J gene lost 0 bases, with 10 bases spanning the gap. This CDR3 comprises 14 residues. Germline V CDR1 and CDR2: MDHEN, SYDVKM. This clonotype was sampled from an adult who received the AZD1222 COVID-19 vaccine. This rearrangement joins TRBV28 to TRBJ1-5; D may be TRBD1 (5 bases). Sequences were derived from peripheral blood, sampled 28 days after the second AZD1222 dose. Here the CDR3 reads CASKEGSSNQPQHF. The DNA of the CDR3 is TGTGCCAGCAAAGAGGGGAGTAGCAATCAGCCCCAGCATTTT.